Listed below are T cell receptor beta chains from one sample, sequenced in a study of neoadjuvant anti-PD-1 for oral cavity cancer. Here immunoSEQ multiplex PCR was the method, and the copy in TCRdb shows in-frame clones only, minus some. Of approximately 74,000 clones listed, about 84% were seen once; the top ten hold around 3.1%. The starting material was PBMCs, obtained before nivolumab (anti-PD-1) treatment. Receptors originate from a person between 40 and 80 years old with oral cavity squamous cell carcinoma. Both conserved end residues are part of each CDR3. A D gene is named only where the DNA matches it firmly. For some rows the clone size is stated as once, few or many, or as a class when expanded; others skip it.

TRBV6-1,-,-,TRBJ2-7,TGTGCCAGCAGTGAACAGGCGTCCAGGGTGCGGGAGCAGTACTTC,CASSEQASRVREQYF
TRBV11-2,-,-,TRBJ1-1,TGTGCCAGCAGCGAGGGGGCTGAAGCTTTCTTT,CASSEGAEAFF
TRBV10-3,-,few,TRBJ1-5,TGTGCCATCAGCCCAGGCGAGAGCAATCAGCCCCAGCATTTT,CAISPGESNQPQHF
TRBV30,-,once,TRBJ1-4,TGTGCCTGCCCCGGGACGGTGAATGAAAAACTGTTTTTT,CACPGTVNEKLFF
TRBV15,-,-,TRBJ1-1,TGTGCCACCAGCAGAGTGGGGGGCACTGAAGCTTTCTTT,CATSRVGGTEAFF
TRBV10-3,-,-,TRBJ2-2,TGTGCCATCAGTGACCCGGGACGAGGGTACACCGGGGAGCTGTTTTTT,CAISDPGRGYTGELFF
TRBV6-5,TRBD2,-,TRBJ2-7,TGTGCCAGCAGTTACCGAGGCGGGAGAAACTACGAGCAGTACTTC,CASSYRGGRNYEQYF
TRBV6-5,TRBD1,-,TRBJ2-1,TGTGCCAGCAGTTACTATTCAGGGGGCAATGAGCAGTTCTTC,CASSYYSGGNEQFF
TRBV2,-,once,TRBJ2-1,TGTGCCAGCAGTGAAGTTGGGTTGAGCTCCTACAATGAGCAGTTCTTC,CASSEVGLSSYNEQFF
TRBV4-1,-,-,TRBJ2-2,TGCGCCAGCAGCCAAGGAGTCGGCGGGACCGCGAACACCGGGGAGCTGTTTTTT,CASSQGVGGTANTGELFF
TRBV12-5,-,-,TRBJ1-1,TGTGCTAGTGGTTTGAATTCTGGCACTGAAGCTTTCTTT,CASGLNSGTEAFF
TRBV11-2,-,-,TRBJ2-1,TGTGCCAGCAGCCAAGGGTACGAGACCCCGGGGGCGCAGTTCTTC,CASSQGYETPGAQFF
TRBV2,-,-,TRBJ1-1,TGTGCCAGCAGTGTTGACTCCAAGGGGACTGAAGCTTTCTTT,CASSVDSKGTEAFF
TRBV7-8,-,-,TRBJ2-3,TGTGCCAGCAGCCCAACCGTTGGAGATACGCAGTATTTT,CASSPTVGDTQYF
TRBV7-2,-,-,TRBJ2-2,TGTGCCAGCAGCTTAGTTGGTAGCGGAGCCGGGGAGCTGTTTTTT,CASSLVGSGAGELFF
TRBV14,-,once,TRBJ2-1,TGTGCCAGCAGCCCTCAGCACTACTACAATGAGCAGTTCTTC,CASSPQHYYNEQFF
TRBV5-1,-,-,TRBJ1-4,TGCGCCAGCAGCTTGGTAATCCCGGGGGAAAAACTGTTTTTT,CASSLVIPGEKLFF
TRBV7-3,TRBD1,once,TRBJ1-1,TGTGCCAGTGCGGGACAGCCTAACACTGAAGCTTTCTTT,CASAGQPNTEAFF
TRBV6-1,TRBD2,-,TRBJ2-2,TGTGCCAGCAGTGCCATGGGACTAGTCACCGGGGAGCTGTTTTTT,CASSAMGLVTGELFF
TRBV5-1,-,-,TRBJ2-7,TGCGCCAGCAGCGCACAGGAAAAGAGCGAGCAGTACTTC,CASSAQEKSEQYF
TRBV20-1,-,-,TRBJ2-1,TGCAGTGCAAGCTTAGGGTCTGAGCAGTTCTTC,CSASLGSEQFF
TRBV9,-,-,TRBJ2-7,TGTGCCAGCAGCGTAGCTGGAGGCACCTACGAGCAGTACTTC,CASSVAGGTYEQYF
TRBV28,-,once,TRBJ2-7,TGTGCCAGCAGCAACGGCGGGCAGGGAGGGACATACGAGCAGTACTTC,CASSNGGQGGTYEQYF
TRBV15,-,-,TRBJ1-4,TGTGCCACCAGCAGAGATCCCGGGAGGGAAAAACTGTTTTTT,CATSRDPGREKLFF
TRBV30,TRBD1,-,TRBJ1-5,TGTGCCTGGAGTATGACAGGGAATCTTCAGCCCCAGCATTTT,CAWSMTGNLQPQHF
TRBV7-3,-,-,TRBJ2-1,TGTGCCAGCAGCCTAACGGGACCCCGAACTGAGCAGTTCTTC,CASSLTGPRTEQFF
TRBV7-2,-,once,TRBJ2-7,TGTGCCAGCAGCCCCGACTGGGGAAGCTCCTACGAGCAGTACTTC,CASSPDWGSSYEQYF
TRBV10-1,-,-,TRBJ1-4,TGCGCCAGCAGTGACCCAGGGTGGGAAAAACTGTTTTTT,CASSDPGWEKLFF
TRBV6-6,TRBD2,-,TRBJ2-3,TGTGCCAGCAGTTCACTAGCGCTGAGCACAGATACGCAGTATTTT,CASSSLALSTDTQYF
TRBV5-1,TRBD1,-,TRBJ1-1,TGCGCCAGCAGCTTGATTGGGACAGTATCTCCTGAAGCTTTCTTT,CASSLIGTVSPEAFF
TRBV5-1,-,-,TRBJ1-1,TGCGCCAGCACCTCAAATTGGGGAGGGACTTTCTTT,CASTSNWGGTFF
TRBV28,TRBD1,-,TRBJ1-2,TGTGCCAGCAGTTTACTACAGGGGACCTATGGCTACACCTTC,CASSLLQGTYGYTF
TRBV7-6,TRBD1,-,TRBJ1-5,TGTGCCAGCAGCTTAGGGCGACAGGGAGATCAGCCCCAGCATTTT,CASSLGRQGDQPQHF
TRBV4-1,-,-,TRBJ2-2,TGCGCCAGCAGCCAAGAGACCCTGGGGGGGGAGCTGTTTTTT,CASSQETLGGELFF
TRBV2,-,-,TRBJ1-1,TGTGCCAGCAGTGAACAGGGTGGGATCACTGAAGCTTTCTTT,CASSEQGGITEAFF
TRBV6-5,-,-,TRBJ1-1,TGTGCCAGCAGTTACGACGAGGGGACTGAAGCTTTCTTT,CASSYDEGTEAFF
TRBV10-3,TRBD1,-,TRBJ1-1,TGTGCCATCAGTGTGACAGGGAGCACTGAAGCTTTCTTT,CAISVTGSTEAFF
TRBV19,-,once,TRBJ1-5,TGTGCCAGTAGTATTCGGCAGAAAGGATCGCCCCAGCATTTT,CASSIRQKGSPQHF
TRBV6-1,TRBD2,-,TRBJ2-3,TGTGCCAGCAGCGGACTAGTTAGCACAGATACGCAGTATTTT,CASSGLVSTDTQYF
TRBV6-5,-,-,TRBJ2-7,TGTGCCAGCAGTTACGTCCGAGGGTACGAGCAGTACTTC,CASSYVRGYEQYF
TRBV25-1,-,-,TRBJ2-5,TGTGCCAGCAGTGAATATAGGACAAAGAGGGTTGAGACCCAGTACTTC,CASSEYRTKRVETQYF
TRBV27,TRBD1,-,TRBJ2-5,TGTGCCAGCAGTTTATCAACAGGGGGTATGGAGACCCAGTACTTC,CASSLSTGGMETQYF